What follows is one T cell receptor (beta chain) and its context. Its antigen is undetermined. From the 5' RACE reads, TCRdb called clonotypes with MiXCR, one entry per CDR3 protein. The data show 210,000 or so distinct CDR3 sequences, around a sixth seen once. The sample belongs to a study of identical twins. Points from the study as a whole: Cross-sectional statistical analysis, not tracking of the same donors, underpinned the conclusions.

Another study also made use of these data, one on T cells expressing NK-cell markers. As that report states: All TCR beta repertoires analysed originated from sorted CD3+CD56+NKG2C+, CD3+CD56+NKG2C- and CD3+CD56-NKG2C+ T cells.

Specimen: CD8+ T cells sorted from blood. This sequence originates from a woman under 30 in good health.

In DNA form, the CDR3 reads TGCAGTGCTAGGGACCGGGGGAACACTGAAGCTTTCTTT. It yields the protein CSARDRGNTEAFF. This sequence joins TRBV20-1 and TRBJ1-1; unclear D gene. The germline CDR1 and CDR2 sequences are DFQATT and SNEGSKA (reference sequence). The CDR3 sequence is 13 residues long. V lost 3 bases and J 1 base, leaving 9 bases between the germline ends.